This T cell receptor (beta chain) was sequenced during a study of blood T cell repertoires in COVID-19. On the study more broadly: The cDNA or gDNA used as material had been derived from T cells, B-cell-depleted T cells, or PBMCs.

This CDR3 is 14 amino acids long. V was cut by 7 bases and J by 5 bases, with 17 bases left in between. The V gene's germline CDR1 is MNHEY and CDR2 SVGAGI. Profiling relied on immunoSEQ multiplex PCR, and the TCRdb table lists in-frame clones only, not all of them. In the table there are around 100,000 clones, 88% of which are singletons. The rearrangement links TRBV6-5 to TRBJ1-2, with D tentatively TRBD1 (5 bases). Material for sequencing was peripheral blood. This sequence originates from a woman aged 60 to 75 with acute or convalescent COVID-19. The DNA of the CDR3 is TGTGCCAGCACCCGCACAGGAGCCCCTTATGGCTACACCTTC. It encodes CASTRTGAPYGYTF.